The clone carrying this T cell receptor (beta chain) has more than one count but fewer than ten. The antigen is not known. This specimen belongs to a study of blood T cells in healthy people across ages. At the level of the study: Template switching recovered approximately one barcoded beta molecule for every two T cells.

Study-level findings and limits: Bulk PBMC profiling left naive and antigen-experienced comparisons inconclusive. Across the age range, TCR beta diversity per million T cells fell in a roughly linear way.

Researchers report isolating at least 6.5 million PBMCs per sample. Using a J-beta primer mix together with a sample-barcoded 5' primer, a second PCR was run for roughly 6 to 11 cycles. TCRdb re-called the 5' RACE reads with MiXCR, one entry per CDR3 protein. Of around 1,500,000 distinct CDR3 sequences listed, under 30% are singletons. The length of the CDR3 is 17 residues. V was clipped by 6 bases and J by 8 bases; unmatched bases: 17. Germline CDR1 is DFQATT and CDR2 is SNEGSKA (reference sequence). This TCR came from a woman aged 25 to 39 in good health. Sequenced sample: blood. The rearrangement uses TRBV20-1 and TRBJ2-1; TRBD2 aligns across 12 bases. CDR3 DNA: TGCAGTGCCCCCACCCTGACTAGCGGGAGATCTGGCCATGAGCAGTTCTTC. Its protein product is CSAPTLTSGRSGHEQFF.